Presented here are 19 T cell receptor beta chains from one specimen sequenced in a study of monozygotic twins with inflammatory bowel disease. TCRdb reprocessed the 5' RACE reads and reports one entry per CDR3 protein, with no DNA. Its table lists 400,000 to 500,000 distinct CDR3 sequences. The specimen sequenced was blood. The receptors here all came from a human donor with ulcerative colitis or Crohn's disease, or a healthy co-twin of an affected twin (not recorded which).

This chain connects TRBV5-6 to TRBJ2-3; the TCRdb call, TRBD2, lacks DNA for checking. The CDR3 length is 17 residues. Germline V gene data show CDR1 as SGHDT and CDR2 as YYEEEE. The CDR3 is CASSLDRTSGWRGTQYF.

The chain employs TRBV11-2 and TRBJ2-7; there is no DNA to check the TCRdb D call of TRBD2. The CDR3 contains 18 residues. Germline V gene sequence: CDR1 SGHAT, CDR2 FQNNGV. Here the CDR3 reads CASSSGLAGGAKSYEQYF.

The V gene is TRBV7-2, the J gene TRBJ2-1; the TCRdb call, TRBD2, lacks DNA for checking. This CDR3 has 16 residues. Germline CDR1 and CDR2: SGHTA and FQGNSA. The CDR3: CASSPMSGGAGNEQFF.

The chain has TRBV18 and TRBJ1-1; as DNA is missing, the TRBD1 call by TCRdb cannot be tested. The CDR3 totals 18 residues. Germline V gene data show CDR1 as KGHSH and CDR2 as LQKENI. CDR3 region: CASSPMGQASTGGTEAFF.

The chain employs TRBV5-1 and TRBJ2-7. The CDR3 spans 14 residues. Germline CDR1 is SGHRS and CDR2 is YFSETQ. CDR3 region: CASTTTLNSYEQYF.

The chain employs TRBV5-1 and TRBJ2-6; the TCRdb D gene call, TRBD1, has no DNA to confirm it. Germline values: CDR1 SGHRS, CDR2 YFSETQ. The CDR3 length is 17 residues. The CDR3 loop reads CASSLGDSYSGANVLTF.

This chain joins TRBV18 and TRBJ2-7. CDR1 is KGHSH, CDR2 LQKENI, per germline. The CDR3 covers 12 residues. CDR3: CASSAISYEQYF.

The V call is TRBV11-3, the J call TRBJ2-1. Per the germline V gene, CDR1 is SGHNT and CDR2 is YENEEA. This CDR3 contains 13 residues. The CDR3 sequence: CASSLDLAREQFF. Together with reference TRBV11-3 and TRBJ2-1, the CDR3 gives the full variable domain: EAGVVQSPRYKIIEKKQPVAFWCNPISGHNTLYWYLQNLGQGPELLIRYENEEAVDDSQLPKDRFSAERLKGVDSTLKIQPAELGDSAVYLCASSLDLAREQFFGPGTRLTVL.

The chain carries TRBV12-3 or TRBV12-4 and TRBJ1-4. This CDR3 spans 14 amino acids. The CDR3 loop is CASSLGRGGEKLFF.

The chain joins TRBV12-3 or TRBV12-4 to TRBJ2-7; TCRdb indicates TRBD1, and absent DNA this call remains unverified. The CDR3 runs to 11 residues. The CDR3 is CASSQGEGQYF.

The J gene is TRBJ2-1, the V gene TRBV20-1; lacking DNA, the TRBD2 call made by TCRdb goes unchecked. This CDR3 spans 11 amino acids. Per germline, CDR1 DFQATT and CDR2 SNEGSKA (reference sequence). The CDR3 here is CSALTEGGQFF.

The V and J genes are TRBV12-3 or TRBV12-4 and TRBJ2-5; the TCRdb call, TRBD1, lacks DNA for checking. The CDR3 totals 16 residues. The CDR3 is CASSLAGSGGFETQYF.

The chain employs TRBV23-1 and TRBJ2-7; as DNA is missing, the TRBD1 call by TCRdb cannot be tested. TRBV23-1 is an open reading frame, and its role is uncertain. The CDR3 runs to 14 residues. The CDR3 loop reads CASSHQTTVYEQYF.

The V gene is TRBV20-1, the J gene TRBJ1-2. CDR1 and CDR2 from the germline V gene are DFQATT and SNEGSKA (reference sequence). The CDR3 is 13 residues long. The CDR3 sequence is CSARDLPADGYTF.

The V and J genes are TRBV9 and TRBJ2-3; TCRdb selects TRBD2, and the lack of DNA leaves this call unchecked. The CDR3 covers 15 residues. Germline assignment: CDR1 SGDLS and CDR2 YYNGEE. This chain's CDR3 is CASSATSDRTDTQYF.

The chain is built from TRBV5-1 and TRBJ2-4; absent DNA, TCRdb's TRBD1 call cannot be checked. The CDR3 consists of 15 residues. Germline V gene data show CDR1 as SGHRS and CDR2 as YFSETQ. This CDR3 is CASTTGRGAKNIQYF.

The chain joins TRBV5-8 to TRBJ1-1; no DNA is available, so the TRBD1 call from TCRdb remains unchecked. CDR1 is SGHTS and CDR2 is YDEGEE in the germline V gene. The CDR3 has 15 amino acids. This CDR3 reads CASTSGWRRRTEAFF. Variable domain in full (rest from reference TRBV5-8 and TRBJ1-1): EAGVTQSPTHLIKTRGQQATLRCSPISGHTSVYWYQQALGLGLQFLLWYDEGEERNRGNFPPRFSGRQFPNYSSELNVNALELEDSALYLCASTSGWRRRTEAFFGQGTRLTVV.

The rearrangement joins TRBV7-2 to TRBJ1-6; the D call from TCRdb, TRBD1, cannot be confirmed without DNA. Looked up from germline, CDR1 is SGHTA and CDR2 is FQGNSA. The length of the CDR3 is 16 residues. CDR3 residues: CASSLLPGAGNSPLHF. Based on the CDR3 plus reference TRBV7-2 and TRBJ1-6, the full variable domain is GAGVSQSPSNKVTEKGKDVELRCDPISGHTALYWYRQSLGQGLEFLIYFQGNSAPDKSGLPSDRFSAERTGGSVSTLTIQRTQQEDSAVYLCASSLLPGAGNSPLHFGNGTRLTVT.

The chain combines TRBV5-1 with TRBJ1-1; TCRdb names TRBD1, which stays unverified in the absence of DNA. The CDR3 spans 15 residues. Germline V gene data show CDR1 as SGHRS and CDR2 as YFSETQ. The CDR3 loop is CASSLEGGGLTEAFF.